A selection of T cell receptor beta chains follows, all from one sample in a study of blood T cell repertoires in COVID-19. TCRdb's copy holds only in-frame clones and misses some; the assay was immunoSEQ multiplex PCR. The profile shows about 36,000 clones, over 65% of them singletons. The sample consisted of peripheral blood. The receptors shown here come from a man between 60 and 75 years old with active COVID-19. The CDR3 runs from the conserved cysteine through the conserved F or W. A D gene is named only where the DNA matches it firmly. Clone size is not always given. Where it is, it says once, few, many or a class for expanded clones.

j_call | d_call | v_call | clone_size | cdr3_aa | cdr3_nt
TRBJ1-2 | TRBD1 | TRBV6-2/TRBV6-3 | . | CASSPGQGRKGYTF | TGTGCCAGCAGCCCGGGACAGGGGAGGAAAGGCTACACCTTC
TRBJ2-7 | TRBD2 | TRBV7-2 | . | CASSLRWSGLAGGQGEQYF | TGTGCCAGCAGCTTAAGATGGTCGGGGCTAGCGGGGGGGCAAGGCGAGCAGTACTTC
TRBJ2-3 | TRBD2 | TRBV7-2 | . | CASSQTSGGRADTQYF | TGTGCCAGCAGCCAGACTAGCGGGGGAAGAGCAGATACGCAGTATTTT
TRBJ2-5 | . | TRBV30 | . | CAWSVGGGGETQYF | TGTGCCTGGAGTGTAGGGGGGGGCGGGGAGACCCAGTACTTC
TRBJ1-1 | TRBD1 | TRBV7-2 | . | CASSSSTGIRTEAFF | TGTGCCAGCAGCTCGTCGACAGGGATCAGGACTGAAGCTTTCTTT
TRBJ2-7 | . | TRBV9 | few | CASSPDSYEQYF | TGTGCCAGCAGCCCCGACAGCTACGAGCAGTACTTC
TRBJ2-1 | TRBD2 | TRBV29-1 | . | CSVVLAGGPTYNEQFF | TGCAGCGTTGTTTTAGCGGGGGGGCCGACCTACAATGAGCAGTTCTTC
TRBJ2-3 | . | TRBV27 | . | CASSFGGPSNTQYF | TGTGCCAGCAGTTTTGGCGGCCCCTCGAATACGCAGTATTTT
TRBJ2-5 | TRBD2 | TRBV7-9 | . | CASESAGAQETQYF | TGTGCCAGCGAATCGGCGGGAGCGCAGGAGACCCAGTACTTC
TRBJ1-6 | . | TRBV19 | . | CASSTIQGGESPLHF | TGTGCCAGTAGTACCATACAGGGAGGGGAGTCACCCCTCCACTTT
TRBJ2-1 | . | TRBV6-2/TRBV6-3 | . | CASSTLGQGFGNEQFF | TGTGCCAGCAGTACCCTAGGGCAGGGGTTCGGCAATGAGCAGTTCTTC
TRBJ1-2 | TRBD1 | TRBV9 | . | CASSFSTGAVYGYTF | TGTGCCAGCAGCTTTTCCACAGGGGCGGTCTATGGCTACACCTTC
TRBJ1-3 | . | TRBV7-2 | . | CASSATSGRGNTIYF | TGTGCCAGCAGCGCCACCTCAGGGCGGGGAAACACCATATATTTT
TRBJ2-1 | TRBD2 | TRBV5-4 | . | CASSTGLAEYNEQFF | TGTGCCAGCAGCACCGGACTAGCGGAATACAATGAGCAGTTCTTC
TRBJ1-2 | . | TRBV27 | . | CASSWTVNYGYTF | TGTGCCAGCAGTTGGACAGTGAACTATGGCTACACCTTC
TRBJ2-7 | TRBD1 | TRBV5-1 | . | CASSLGTGTGTYEQYF | TGCGCCAGCAGCTTGGGAACCGGGACAGGGACCTACGAGCAGTACTTC
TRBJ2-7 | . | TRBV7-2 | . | CASSPQTVSYEQYF | TGTGCCAGCAGCCCTCAGACAGTATCCTACGAGCAGTACTTC
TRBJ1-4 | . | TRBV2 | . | CASSYPSGDATNEKLFF | TGTGCCAGCAGTTACCCTTCGGGGGATGCAACTAATGAAAAACTGTTTTTT
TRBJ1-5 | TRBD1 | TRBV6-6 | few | CASRDRGNQPQHF | TGTGCCAGCAGAGACAGGGGTAATCAGCCCCAGCATTTT
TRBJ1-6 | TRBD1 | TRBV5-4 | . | CASSSSLKQGSPLHF | TGTGCCAGCAGCTCCAGCCTAAAACAGGGGTCACCCCTCCACTTT
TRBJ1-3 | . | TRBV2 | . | CASTWGKGGSGNTIYF | TGTGCCAGCACTTGGGGCAAGGGAGGATCTGGAAACACCATATATTTT
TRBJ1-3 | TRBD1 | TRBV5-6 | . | CASSPGQHSGNTIYF | TGTGCCAGCAGCCCGGGACAGCACTCTGGAAACACCATATATTTT
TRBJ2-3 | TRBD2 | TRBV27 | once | CASSLRLAGVGSTDTQYF | TGTGCCAGCAGTTTGAGACTAGCGGGAGTCGGGTCCACAGATACGCAGTATTTT
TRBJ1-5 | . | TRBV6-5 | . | CASSTTAGGNQPQHF | TGTGCCAGCAGTACGACAGCGGGCGGCAATCAGCCCCAGCATTTT
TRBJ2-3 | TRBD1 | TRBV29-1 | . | CSVEGGTGGMDTQYF | TGCAGCGTTGAAGGCGGGACAGGGGGCATGGATACGCAGTATTTT
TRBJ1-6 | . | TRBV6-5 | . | CASSYSRGSNSPLHF | TGTGCCAGCAGTTACTCGCGGGGATCTAATTCACCCCTCCACTTT
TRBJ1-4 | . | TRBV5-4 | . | CASSLRAGNEKLFF | TGTGCCAGCAGCTTGAGGGCAGGGAACGAAAAACTGTTTTTT
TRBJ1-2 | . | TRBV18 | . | CASSSRTAEYGYTF | TGTGCCAGCTCGTCTCGGACAGCGGAATATGGCTACACCTTC
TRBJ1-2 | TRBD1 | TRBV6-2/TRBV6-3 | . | CASSYPGQGTFSYGYTF | TGTGCCAGCAGTTACCCGGGACAGGGGACCTTTTCCTATGGCTACACCTTC
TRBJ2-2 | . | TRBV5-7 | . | CASSLREMNTGELFF | TGTGCCAGCAGCTTGCGGGAAATGAACACCGGGGAGCTGTTTTTT
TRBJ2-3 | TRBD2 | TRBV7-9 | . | CASSHLTSGSADTQYF | TGTGCCAGCAGCCATCTCACTAGCGGGAGTGCAGATACGCAGTATTTT
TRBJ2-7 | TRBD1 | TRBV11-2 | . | CASSLVGSGTGAYEQYF | TGTGCCAGCAGCTTAGTAGGGTCCGGGACAGGGGCCTACGAGCAGTACTTC
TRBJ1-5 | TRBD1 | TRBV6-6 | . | CASSYIQGADQPQHF | TGTGCCAGCAGTTACATCCAGGGGGCGGATCAGCCCCAGCATTTT
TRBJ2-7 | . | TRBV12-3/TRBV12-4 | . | CASSPGTPHEQYF | TGTGCCAGCAGTCCTGGGACACCACACGAGCAGTACTTC
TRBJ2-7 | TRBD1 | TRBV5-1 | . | CASSLNGQDSYEQYF | TGCGCCAGCAGCTTGAACGGACAGGACTCCTACGAGCAGTACTTC
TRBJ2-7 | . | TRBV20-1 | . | CSAYSSYEQYF | TGCAGTGCTTACAGCTCCTACGAGCAGTACTTC
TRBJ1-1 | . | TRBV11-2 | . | CASSPRAGVNTEAFF | TGTGCCAGCAGCCCTAGGGCGGGAGTGAACACTGAAGCTTTCTTT
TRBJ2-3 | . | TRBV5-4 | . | CASSPRSGDTQYF | TGTGCCAGCAGCCCCCGGTCAGGGGATACGCAGTATTTT
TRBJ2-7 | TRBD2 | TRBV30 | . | CAWSSPLLAARNEQYF | TGTGCCTGGAGTTCCCCCTTACTAGCGGCGAGGAACGAGCAGTACTTC
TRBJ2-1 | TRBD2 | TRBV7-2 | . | CASSYGTSGKYEQFF | TGTGCCAGCAGCTATGGGACTAGCGGAAAGTATGAGCAGTTCTTC
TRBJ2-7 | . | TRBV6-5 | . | CASSPGGTSYEQYF | TGTGCCAGCAGTCCCGGTGGGACATCCTACGAGCAGTACTTC
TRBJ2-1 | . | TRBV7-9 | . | CASSLGSSYNEQFF | TGTGCCAGCAGCTTGGGGAGCTCCTACAATGAGCAGTTCTTC
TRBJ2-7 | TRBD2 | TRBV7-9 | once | CASSRSGDLSYEQYF | TGTGCCAGCAGCCGGAGCGGGGACCTCTCCTACGAGCAGTACTTC
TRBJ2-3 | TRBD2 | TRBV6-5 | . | CASNKGLAELDTQYF | TGTGCCAGCAATAAGGGACTAGCGGAACTCGATACGCAGTATTTT
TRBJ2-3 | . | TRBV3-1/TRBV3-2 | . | CASSPGLGPSTDTQYF | TGTGCCAGCAGCCCCGGACTTGGCCCTAGCACAGATACGCAGTATTTT
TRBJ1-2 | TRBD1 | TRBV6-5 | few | CASISTGTYGYTF | TGTGCCAGCATTTCGACAGGGACCTATGGCTACACCTTC
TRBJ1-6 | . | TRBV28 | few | CASSLSRQSFNSPLHF | TGTGCCAGCAGTTTATCCAGACAGTCGTTTAATTCACCCCTCCACTTT
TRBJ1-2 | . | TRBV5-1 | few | CASSLDRSGYGYTF | TGCGCCAGCAGCCTCGACAGGTCTGGGTATGGCTACACCTTC
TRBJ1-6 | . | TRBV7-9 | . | CASSLARGLSPLHF | TGTGCCAGCAGCTTAGCCAGGGGCCTCTCACCCCTCCACTTT
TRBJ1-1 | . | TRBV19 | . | CASSIGPAAFF | TGTGCCAGTAGTATTGGGCCCGCAGCTTTCTTT
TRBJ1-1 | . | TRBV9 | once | CASSVGAHTEAFF | TGTGCCAGCAGCGTAGGGGCCCACACTGAAGCTTTCTTT